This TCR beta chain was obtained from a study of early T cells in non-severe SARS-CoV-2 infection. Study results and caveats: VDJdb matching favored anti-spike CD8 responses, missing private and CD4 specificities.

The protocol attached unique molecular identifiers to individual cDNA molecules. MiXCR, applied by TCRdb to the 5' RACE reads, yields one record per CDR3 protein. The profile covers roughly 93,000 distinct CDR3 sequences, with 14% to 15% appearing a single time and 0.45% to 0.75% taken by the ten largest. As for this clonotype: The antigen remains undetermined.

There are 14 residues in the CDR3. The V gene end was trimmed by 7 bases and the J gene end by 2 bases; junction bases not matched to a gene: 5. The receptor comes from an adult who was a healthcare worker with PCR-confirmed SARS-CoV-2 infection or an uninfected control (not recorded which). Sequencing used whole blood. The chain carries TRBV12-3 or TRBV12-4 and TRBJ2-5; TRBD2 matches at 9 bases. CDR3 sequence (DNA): TGTGCCAGCACTGGGACTAGCCGTCAAGAGACCCAGTACTTC. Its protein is CASTGTSRQETQYF.